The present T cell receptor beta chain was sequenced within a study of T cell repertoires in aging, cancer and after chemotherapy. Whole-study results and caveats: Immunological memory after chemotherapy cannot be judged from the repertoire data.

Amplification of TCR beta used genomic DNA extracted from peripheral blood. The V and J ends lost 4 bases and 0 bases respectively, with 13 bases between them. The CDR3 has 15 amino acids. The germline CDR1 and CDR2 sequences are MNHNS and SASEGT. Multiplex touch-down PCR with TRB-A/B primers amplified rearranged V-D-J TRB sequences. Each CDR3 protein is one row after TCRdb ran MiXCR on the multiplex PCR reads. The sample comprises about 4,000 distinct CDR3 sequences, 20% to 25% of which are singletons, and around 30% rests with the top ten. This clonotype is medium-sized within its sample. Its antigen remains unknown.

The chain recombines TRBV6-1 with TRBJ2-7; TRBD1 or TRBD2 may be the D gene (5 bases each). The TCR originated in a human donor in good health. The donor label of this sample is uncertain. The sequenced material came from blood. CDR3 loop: CASSATRGSSYEQYF. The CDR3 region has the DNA TGTGCCAGCAGTGCCACTAGGGGTAGCTCCTACGAGCAGTACTTC.